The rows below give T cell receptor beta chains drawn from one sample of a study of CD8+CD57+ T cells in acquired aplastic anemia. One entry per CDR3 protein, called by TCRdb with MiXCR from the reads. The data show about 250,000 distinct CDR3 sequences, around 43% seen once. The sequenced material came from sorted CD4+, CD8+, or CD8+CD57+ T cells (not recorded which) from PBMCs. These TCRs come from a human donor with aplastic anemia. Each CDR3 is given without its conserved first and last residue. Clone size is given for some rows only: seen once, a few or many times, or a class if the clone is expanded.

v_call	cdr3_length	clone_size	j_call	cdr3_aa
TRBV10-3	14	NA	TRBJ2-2	ASSEWGDRGTGELF
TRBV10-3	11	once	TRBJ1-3	ASKGAVGNTIY
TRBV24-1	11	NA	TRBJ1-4	ATSDRDRRVRF
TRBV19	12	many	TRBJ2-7	ASSRGKGSYEQY
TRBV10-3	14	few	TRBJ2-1	ASSSFMTSWAGEQF
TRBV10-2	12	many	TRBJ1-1	ASSEGGDSTEAF
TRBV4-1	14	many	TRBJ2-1	ASSQVRDRVSVEQF
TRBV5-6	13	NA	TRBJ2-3	ASSLAGALTDTQY
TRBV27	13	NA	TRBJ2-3	ASSLREGSADTQY
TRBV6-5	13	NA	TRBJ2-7	ASSYQLTGGSEQY
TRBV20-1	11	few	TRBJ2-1	SARPSGVNEQF
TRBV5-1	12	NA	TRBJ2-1	ASSSVRIGDEQF
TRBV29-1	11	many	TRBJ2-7	SGISTSGYEQY
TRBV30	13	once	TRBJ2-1	AWSVPSGGAYEQF
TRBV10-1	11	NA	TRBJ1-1	ASTGDWDTEAF
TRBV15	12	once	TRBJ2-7	ATSRGGSPGEQY
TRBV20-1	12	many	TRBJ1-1	SARTGVENTEAF
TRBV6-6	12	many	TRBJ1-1	ASSRQGLNTEAF
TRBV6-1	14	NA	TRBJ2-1	ASSYQIAGFYNEQF
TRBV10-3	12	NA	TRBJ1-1	AISLLGSGTEAF
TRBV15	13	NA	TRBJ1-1	ATSRVARANTEAF
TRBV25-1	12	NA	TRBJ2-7	ASSLSPRSYEQY
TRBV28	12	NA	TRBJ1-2	ASSLGGFGYGYT
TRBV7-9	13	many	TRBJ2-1	ASSWGPRTYNEQF
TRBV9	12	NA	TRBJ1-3	ASSATGVGNTIY
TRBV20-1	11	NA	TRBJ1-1	SAVIQGRSEAF
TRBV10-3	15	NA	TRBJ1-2	AIMGDRGNREGYGYT
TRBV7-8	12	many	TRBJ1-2	ASSRSRGNYGYT
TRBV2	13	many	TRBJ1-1	ASRPHQLGDTEAF
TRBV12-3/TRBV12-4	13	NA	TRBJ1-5	ASSLATGRNQPQH
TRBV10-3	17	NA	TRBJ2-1	AISESAGGSTLSYNEQL
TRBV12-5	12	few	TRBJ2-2	ASGLAQGTGELF
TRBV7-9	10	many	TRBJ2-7	ASSPRTYEQY
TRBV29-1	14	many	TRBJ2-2	SVEKRGAANTGELF
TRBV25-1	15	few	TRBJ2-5	ASSQSYGQRKKETQY
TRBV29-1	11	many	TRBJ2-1	SVDWQGDNEQF
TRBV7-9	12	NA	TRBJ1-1	ASSQDPGWTEAF
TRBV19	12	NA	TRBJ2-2	ASSPGLAVGELF
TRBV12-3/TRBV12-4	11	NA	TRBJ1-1	ASSFGDGTEAF
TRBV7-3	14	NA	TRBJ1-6	ASSLSGRGYNSPLH
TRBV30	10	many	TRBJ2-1	AWSSRREEQF
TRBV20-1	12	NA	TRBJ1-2	SARDLGLNYGYT
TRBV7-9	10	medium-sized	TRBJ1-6	ASSLGNSPLH
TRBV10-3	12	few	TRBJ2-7	AIRETDTSYEQY
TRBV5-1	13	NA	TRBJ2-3	ASSLEIAGGNEQY
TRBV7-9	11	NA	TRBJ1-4	ASSKREGEKLF
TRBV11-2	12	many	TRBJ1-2	ASSFSRANYGYT
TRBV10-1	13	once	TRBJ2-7	ASSESGQGTYEQY
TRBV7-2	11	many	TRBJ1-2	ASSSGFSYGYT
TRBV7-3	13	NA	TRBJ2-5	ASSFGHGFEETQY
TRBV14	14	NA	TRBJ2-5	ASSLPETGVEETQY
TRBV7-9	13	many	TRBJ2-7	ASRGGALLPNEQY
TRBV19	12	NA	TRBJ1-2	ASSIDLGGYGYT
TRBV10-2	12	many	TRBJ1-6	ATKDRNYNSPLH
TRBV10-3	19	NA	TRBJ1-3	ASSATTPQTRVGSSGNTIY
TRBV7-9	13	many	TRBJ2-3	ASSFPTSGTDTQY
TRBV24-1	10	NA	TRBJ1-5	ATSDSSQPQH
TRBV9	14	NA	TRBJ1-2	ASSVEGAWEGYGYT
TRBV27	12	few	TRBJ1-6	ASSAQGYNSPLH
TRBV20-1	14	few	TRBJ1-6	SARDTPGQGRSPLH